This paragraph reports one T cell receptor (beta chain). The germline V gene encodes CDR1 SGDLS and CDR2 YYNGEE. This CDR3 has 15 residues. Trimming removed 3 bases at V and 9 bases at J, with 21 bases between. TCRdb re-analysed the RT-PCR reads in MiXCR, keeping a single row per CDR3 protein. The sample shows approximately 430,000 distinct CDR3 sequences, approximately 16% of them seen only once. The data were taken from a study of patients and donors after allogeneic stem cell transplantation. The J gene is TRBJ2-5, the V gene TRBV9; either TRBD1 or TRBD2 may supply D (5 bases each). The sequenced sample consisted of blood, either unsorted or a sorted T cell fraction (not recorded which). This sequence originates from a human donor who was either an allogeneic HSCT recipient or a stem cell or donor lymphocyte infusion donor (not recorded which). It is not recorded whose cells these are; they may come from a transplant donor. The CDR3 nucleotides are TGTGCCAGCAGCGCAACTAGTTCGGGATGGGACCCCCAGTACTTC. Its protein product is CASSATSSGWDPQYF.